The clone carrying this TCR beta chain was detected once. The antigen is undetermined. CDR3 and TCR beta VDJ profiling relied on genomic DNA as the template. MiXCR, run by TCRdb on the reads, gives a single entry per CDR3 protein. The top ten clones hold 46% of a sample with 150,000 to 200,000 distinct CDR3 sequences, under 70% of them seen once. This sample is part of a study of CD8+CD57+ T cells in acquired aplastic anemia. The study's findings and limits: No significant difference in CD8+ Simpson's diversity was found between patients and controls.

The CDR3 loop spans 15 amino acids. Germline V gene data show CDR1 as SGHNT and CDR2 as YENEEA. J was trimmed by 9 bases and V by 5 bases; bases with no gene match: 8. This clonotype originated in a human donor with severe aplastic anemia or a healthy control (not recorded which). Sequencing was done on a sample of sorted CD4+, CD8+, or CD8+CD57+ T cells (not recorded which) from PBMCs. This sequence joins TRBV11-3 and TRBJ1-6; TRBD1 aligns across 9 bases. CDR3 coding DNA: TGTGCCAGCAGCCAACGGGGACAGGGTGGTTCACCCCTCCACTTT. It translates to CASSQRGQGGSPLHF.